Sequencing of this T cell receptor (beta chain) was carried out in a study of identifying expanded T cells in peripheral blood. As regards this clone: Its antigen remains unknown.

TCRdb's copy holds only in-frame clones and misses some; the assay was immunoSEQ multiplex PCR. The sample contains some 95,000 clones, roughly 86% of which appear only once. The CDR3 covers 18 residues. V was pared by 4 bases and J by 3 bases, with 24 bases between. From germline, CDR1 is SGHVS and CDR2 FQNEAQ. Notes on the study in general: Approximately 1.2 clones differed between technical replicates, versus approximately 17 and 20 over time. Variance in clone template counts between roughly 2-week samples significantly increased with total template count across all healthy donors.

The chain has TRBV7-8 and TRBJ1-2; D ambiguous. This sequence originates from a person aged 18 to 75 in good health. The sample comprised blood. This chain's CDR3 is CASSSYREKTRMDYGYTF. The DNA of the CDR3 is TGTGCCAGCAGCTCGTACCGGGAGAAGACACGGATGGACTATGGCTACACCTTC. The full variable domain, with the rest looked up from reference TRBV7-8 and TRBJ1-2, is GAGVSQSPRYKVAKRGQDVALRCDPISGHVSLFWYQQALGQGPEFLTYFQNEAQLDKSGLPSDRFFAERPEGSVSTLKIQRTQQEDSAVYLCASSSYREKTRMDYGYTFGSGTRLTVV.